This TCR beta chain stems from a study of blood T cell repertoires in COVID-19. The germline gives CDR1 SEHNR, CDR2 FQNEAQ (reference sequence). Trimming cost V 7 bases and J 4 bases, with 10 bases left between them. The CDR3 covers 12 residues. Clones were sequenced by immunoSEQ multiplex PCR, and TCRdb holds only the in-frame ones, with some missing. This sample has about 330,000 clones; about 90% occur once, and the top ten carry roughly 0.94%. The clonotype originates from a woman in her twenties or thirties who had recovered from COVID-19. The chain couples TRBV7-9 to TRBJ1-1; D may be TRBD1 (5 bases). What was sequenced was PBMCs or T cells enriched from blood (not recorded which). The CDR3 coding sequence is TGTGCCAGCAAGGACGGGGGCACTGAAGCTTTCTTT. It codes for CASKDGGTEAFF.